The 22 T cell receptor beta chains below were found in one sample sequenced in a study of blood T cell repertoires in COVID-19. Profiled with immunoSEQ multiplex PCR; TCRdb holds only in-frame clones, not every one. This table has roughly 150,000 clones, 80% to 90% appearing once. The sequencing input was peripheral blood. The origin of the receptors is a woman in her sixties or seventies with active COVID-19.

The chain employs TRBV19 and TRBJ1-1; 11 positions match TRBD1. CDR1 is LNHDA, CDR2 SQIVND, per germline (reference sequence). The CDR3 is 17 residues long. V dropped 10 bases and J dropped 1; count of bases not matched to a gene: 14. The CDR3 region is CATSRTGGLWGNTEAFF. Here the CDR3 DNA reads TGTGCCACCTCTCGGACAGGGGGCCTTTGGGGGAACACTGAAGCTTTCTTT.

V usage is TRBV7-2 and J usage is TRBJ2-1, with TRBD2 matching over 7 bases. The CDR3 extends over 13 amino acids. From germline, CDR1 is SGHTA and CDR2 FQGNSA. V dropped 3 bases and J dropped 9; count of bases not matched to a gene: 5. The CDR3 coding sequence is TGTGCCAGCAGCTTCATGGGGGGGAGTGAGCAGTTCTTC. Its translation: CASSFMGGSEQFF.

This chain connects TRBV4-2 to TRBJ2-1; TRBD2 is a possible D gene (6 bases). The CDR3 is made up of 16 amino acids. The germline CDR1 and CDR2 sequences are LGHNA and YNFKEQ. With 2 bases removed from V and 1 base from J, the gap between germline ends came to 12 bases. DNA of the CDR3: TGTGCCAGCAGCCAATCTTATAGCGGATCCTACAATGAGCAGTTCTTC. Its protein is CASSQSYSGSYNEQFF.

V usage is TRBV11-1 and J usage is TRBJ1-2; 8 bases are shared with TRBD1. Germline V gives CDR1 SGHAT, CDR2 FQDESV (reference sequence). The CDR3 totals 15 residues. V was pared by 5 bases and J by 5 bases, with 10 bases of the junction left unmatched. The CDR3 loop reads CASSPITTGEYGYTF. The CDR3 region has the DNA TGTGCCAGCAGCCCAATCACGACAGGGGAATATGGCTACACCTTC.

This clone was detected a few times. The CDR3 sequence is CASSQMGQVEKLFF. For the CDR3, the DNA is TGCGCCAGCAGTCAAATGGGACAGGTAGAAAAACTGTTTTTT. This chain uses TRBV23-1 with TRBJ1-4; TRBD1 agrees at 8 bases. Being an ORF, TRBV23-1 has a function that is uncertain. The CDR3 length is 14 residues. V lost 2 bases and J lost 8; bases outside the gene matches: 4.

This chain joins TRBV7-9 and TRBJ2-1; D may be TRBD1 (6 bases). The CDR3 has 12 amino acids. Between the trimmed V and J ends, which lost 10 bases and 8 bases, there was a span of 15 bases. Germline CDR1 reads SEHNR; CDR2 reads FQNEAQ (reference sequence). CDR3 residues: CAIAVGADEQFF. The CDR3 DNA follows: TGTGCCATCGCTGTGGGGGCGGATGAGCAGTTCTTC.

The chain joins TRBV6-4 to TRBJ2-3, with 9 bases aligning to TRBD2. The CDR3 runs 16 residues. CDR1 and CDR2 (germline): MRHNA, SNTAGT. The V segment lost 5 bases and the J segment 2 bases; nucleotides outside the gene matches: 8. CDR3 in DNA: TGTGCCAGCAGTCCTACCGGGACTAGCCTCACAGATACGCAGTATTTT. This encodes CASSPTGTSLTDTQYF.

Here the CDR3 reads CASSYSRFTQPPQPQHF. DNA of the CDR3: TGTGCCAGCAGTTACTCGAGGTTTACCCAACCCCCTCAGCCCCAGCATTTT. The rearrangement links TRBV6-2 or TRBV6-3 to TRBJ1-5; D call uncertain. This CDR3 region has 17 residues. Trimming removed 0 bases from V and 6 bases from J, with 18 bases in between. Germline CDR1 reads MNHEY; CDR2 reads SVGEGT.

This clone was seen only once. The V gene is TRBV28, the J gene TRBJ1-5, with 10 bases aligning to TRBD1. CDR1 is MDHEN, CDR2 SYDVKM, per germline. V lost 10 bases to trimming and J lost 4 bases; unmatched junction nucleotides: 4. This CDR3 has 13 residues. The CDR3 region has the DNA TGTGCCATCCGGGACAGGGGTAATCAGCCCCAGCATTTT. This codes for CAIRDRGNQPQHF.

Concerning this clone itself: Given the absence of the conserved phenylalanine or tryptophan at the CDR3 end, a read error is likely. It is unclear where the CDR3 begins or ends on the DNA, so no DNA is shown, and the CDR3 is as TCRdb lists it. V gene TRBV5-1 combines with J gene TRBJ1-1; the DNA was not used to check the table's D call, TRBD1. Germline V gene data show CDR1 as SGHRS and CDR2 as YFSETQ. The CDR3 is 14 residues long, counting both termini. This CDR3 is CASSPTAPGQGVRV.

V gene TRBV28 combines with J gene TRBJ2-1; D might be TRBD2 (6 bases). Looked up from germline, CDR1 is MDHEN and CDR2 is SYDVKM. Between the trimmed V and J ends, which lost 6 bases and 6 bases, there was a span of 21 bases. The CDR3 totals 16 residues. The CDR3 protein is CASRERPGAKINEQFF. In nucleotides, the CDR3 is TGTGCCAGCAGAGAGCGACCGGGAGCCAAAATCAATGAGCAGTTCTTC.

This chain links TRBV5-6 with TRBJ2-3; D might be TRBD2 (6 bases). The germline V and J ends were trimmed by 2 bases and 8 bases, with 15 bases remaining between them. CDR3 length: 14 residues. CDR1 SGHDT and CDR2 YYEEEE come from the germline V gene. The CDR3 nucleotides read TGTGCCAGCAGCTTTGGACTATCACCGGGTACGCAGTATTTT. Translating it yields CASSFGLSPGTQYF.

The J gene is TRBJ2-3, the V gene TRBV18; D call uncertain. Looked up from germline, CDR1 is KGHSH and CDR2 is LQKENI. CDR3 length equals 13 residues. The V end lost 2 bases, the J end lost 6 bases, and 9 bases lay between the germline ends. The CDR3, as DNA: TGTGCCAGCTCACCAGACTCCCTGGATACGCAGTATTTT. This gives the protein CASSPDSLDTQYF.

The V gene is TRBV21-1, the J gene TRBJ2-7; the table calls TRBD2, which could not be checked here. TRBV21-1 is listed as a pseudogene. There are 14 residues in the CDR3. CDR3 bases: TGTGCCAGCAGCAAATCATGCGGATCCTACGAGCAGTACTTC. This codes for CASSKSCGSYEQYF.

The rearrangement uses TRBV14 and TRBJ2-1; 12 nucleotides line up with TRBD2. Germline-derived CDR1 and CDR2 are SGHDN and FVKESK. The CDR3 is made up of 18 amino acids. The J segment lost 3 bases and the V segment lost 4 bases, leaving 10 bases of the junction unmatched. The CDR3 DNA follows: TGTGCCAGCAGCCCGGGACTAGCGGGCCGTGCAGACTACAATGAGCAGTTCTTC. This sequence encodes CASSPGLAGRADYNEQFF. Full variable domain (rest looked up from reference TRBV14 and TRBJ2-1): EAGVTQFPSHSVIEKGQTVTLRCDPISGHDNLYWYRRVMGKEIKFLLHFVKESKQDESGMPNNRFLAERTGGTYSTLKVQPAELEDSGVYFCASSPGLAGRADYNEQFFGPGTRLTVL.

This chain joins TRBV13 and TRBJ2-7, with 11 bases matching TRBD2. V shed 5 bases, J shed 6 bases, and the junction held 12 bases outside the gene matches. Germline V CDR1 and CDR2: PRHDT, FYEKMQ (reference sequence). The CDR3 runs to 16 residues. CDR3 sequence reads: CASSPRRLAGFSEQYF. The CDR3 region has the DNA TGTGCCAGCAGCCCCCGTAGACTAGCGGGATTCAGCGAGCAGTACTTC.

This clone came up a few times. The CDR3 loop reads CASSQEAARAGGPTGELFF. The CDR3 coding sequence is TGCGCCAGCAGCCAAGAAGCAGCTAGGGCGGGAGGGCCCACCGGGGAGCTGTTTTTT. The V and J genes are TRBV4-3 and TRBJ2-2; the match to TRBD2 covers 9 bases. The CDR3 contains 19 residues. Germline V gives CDR1 LGHNA, CDR2 YSLEER. Trimming cost V 0 bases and J 4 bases; bases outside gene matches: 12.

CDR3 loop: CASSDLAGGSYEQYF. The CDR3 DNA reads TGTGCCAGCAGCGATTTAGCGGGAGGTTCCTACGAGCAGTACTTC. J is TRBJ2-7 and V is TRBV6-5; 10 bases line up with TRBD2. With 6 bases clipped from V and 1 base from J, the junction kept 6 bases outside the gene matches. The CDR3 is 15 residues long. Looked up from germline, CDR1 is MNHEY and CDR2 is SVGAGI.

This clone was detected once. V is TRBV5-4 and J is TRBJ2-2; TRBD2 is a possible D gene (6 bases). Trimming took 4 bases from V and 1 from J, leaving 17 bases between them. Germline CDR1 and CDR2: SGHNT and YYREEE (reference sequence). This CDR3 has 17 amino acids. CDR3 in DNA: TGTGCCAGCAGCAAAAATCCGGGACTCAAGAACACCGGGGAGCTGTTTTTT. Its translation is CASSKNPGLKNTGELFF.

This sequence joins TRBV4-1 and TRBJ1-5, with 9 nucleotides matching TRBD1. Germline assignment: CDR1 MGHRA and CDR2 YSYEKL. The CDR3 runs 16 residues. Unmatched junction bases numbered 9, after V lost 4 bases and J lost 5 bases. The CDR3 coding sequence is TGCGCCAGCAGCCCTCGGGACAGGGCAAGGGATCAGCCCCAGCATTTT. Translating it yields CASSPRDRARDQPQHF.

The gene calls are TRBV19 and TRBJ1-1; the D is unclear. CDR3 size: 15 residues. Trimming took off 4 bases at V and 2 bases at J, with 14 bases between the two ends. The germline V gene has CDR1 LNHDA and CDR2 SQIVND (reference sequence). CDR3 region: CASSTTPRSNTEAFF. The CDR3 DNA reads TGTGCCAGTAGTACCACCCCACGGTCTAACACTGAAGCTTTCTTT.

This rearrangement joins TRBV10-2 to TRBJ1-1; unclear D gene. The CDR3 is 14 amino acids. With 3 bases removed from V and 4 bases from J, the gap between germline ends came to 12 bases. The germline V gene has CDR1 WSHSY and CDR2 SAAADI. In DNA, the CDR3 is TGCGCCAGCAGTGACAGACGGGGAGGCACTGAAGCTTTCTTT. This gives the protein CASSDRRGGTEAFF.